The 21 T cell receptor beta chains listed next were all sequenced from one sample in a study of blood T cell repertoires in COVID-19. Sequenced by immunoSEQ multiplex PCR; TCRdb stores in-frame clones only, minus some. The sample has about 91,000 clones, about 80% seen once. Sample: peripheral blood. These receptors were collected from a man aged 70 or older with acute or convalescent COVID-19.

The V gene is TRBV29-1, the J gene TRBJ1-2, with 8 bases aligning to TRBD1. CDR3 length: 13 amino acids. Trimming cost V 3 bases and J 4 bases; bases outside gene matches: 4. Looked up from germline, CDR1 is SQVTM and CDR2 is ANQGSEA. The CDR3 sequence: CSVEGQEPYGYTF. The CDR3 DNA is TGCAGCGTTGAGGGACAGGAACCCTATGGCTACACCTTC.

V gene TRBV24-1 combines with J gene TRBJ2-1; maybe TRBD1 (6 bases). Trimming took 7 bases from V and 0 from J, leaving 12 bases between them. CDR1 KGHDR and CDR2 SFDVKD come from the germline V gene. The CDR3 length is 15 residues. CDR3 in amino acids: CATRHRESSYNEQFF. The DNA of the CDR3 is TGTGCCACCAGGCACAGGGAGAGCTCCTACAATGAGCAGTTCTTC.

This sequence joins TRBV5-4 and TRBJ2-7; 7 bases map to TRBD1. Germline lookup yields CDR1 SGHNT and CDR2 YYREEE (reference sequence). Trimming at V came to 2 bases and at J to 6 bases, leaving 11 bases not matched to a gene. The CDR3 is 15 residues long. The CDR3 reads CASSLRGRKEGEQYV. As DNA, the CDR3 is TGTGCCAGCAGCTTAAGGGGGCGCAAGGAAGGCGAGCAGTACGTC.

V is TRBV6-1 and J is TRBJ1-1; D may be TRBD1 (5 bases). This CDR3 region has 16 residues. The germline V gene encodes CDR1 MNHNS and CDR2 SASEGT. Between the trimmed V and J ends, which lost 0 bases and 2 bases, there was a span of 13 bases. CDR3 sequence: CASSEASGQGNTEAFF. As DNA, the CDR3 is TGTGCCAGCAGTGAAGCTTCGGGTCAGGGAAACACTGAAGCTTTCTTT.

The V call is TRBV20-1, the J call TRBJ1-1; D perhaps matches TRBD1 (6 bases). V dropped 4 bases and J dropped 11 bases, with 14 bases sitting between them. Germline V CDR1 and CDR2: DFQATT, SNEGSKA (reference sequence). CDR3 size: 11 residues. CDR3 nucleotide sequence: TGCAGTGCTAAGGACAGTGTATGGGCTTTCTTT. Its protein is CSAKDSVWAFF.

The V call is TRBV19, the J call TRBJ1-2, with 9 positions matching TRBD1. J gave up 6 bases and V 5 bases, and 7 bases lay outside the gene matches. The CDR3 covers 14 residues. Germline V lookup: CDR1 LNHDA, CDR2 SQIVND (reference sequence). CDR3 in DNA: TGTGCCAGTAGTCCCCTCCGGGACAGGGATGGCTACACCTTC. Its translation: CASSPLRDRDGYTF.

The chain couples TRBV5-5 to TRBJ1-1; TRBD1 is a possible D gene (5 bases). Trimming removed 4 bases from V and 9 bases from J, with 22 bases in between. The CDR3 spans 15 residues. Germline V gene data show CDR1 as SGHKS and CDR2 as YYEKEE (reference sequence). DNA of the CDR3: TGTGCCAGCAGCCGGGGGGACCCCGGGAAGTCCAAAGCTTTCTTT. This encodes CASSRGDPGKSKAFF. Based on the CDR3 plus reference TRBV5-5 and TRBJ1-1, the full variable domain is DAGVTQSPTHLIKTRGQQVTLRCSPISGHKSVSWYQQVLGQGPQFIFQYYEKEERGRGNFPDRFSARQFPNYSSELNVNALLLGDSALYLCASSRGDPGKSKAFFGQGTRLTVV.

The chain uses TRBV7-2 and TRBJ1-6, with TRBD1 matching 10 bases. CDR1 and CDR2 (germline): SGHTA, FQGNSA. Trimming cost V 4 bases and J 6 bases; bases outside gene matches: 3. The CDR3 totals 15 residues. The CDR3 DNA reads TGTGCCAGCAGCTCGGGACAGGGGTTTAATTCACCCCTCCACTTT. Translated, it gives CASSSGQGFNSPLHF. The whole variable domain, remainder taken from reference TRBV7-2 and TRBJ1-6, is GAGVSQSPSNKVTEKGKDVELRCDPISGHTALYWYRQSLGQGLEFLIYFQGNSAPDKSGLPSDRFSAERTGGSVSTLTIQRTQQEDSAVYLCASSSGQGFNSPLHFGNGTRLTVT.

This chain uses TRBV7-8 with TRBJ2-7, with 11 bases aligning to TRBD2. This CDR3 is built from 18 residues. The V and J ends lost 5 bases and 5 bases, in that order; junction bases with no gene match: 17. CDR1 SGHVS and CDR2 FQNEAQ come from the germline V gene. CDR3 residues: CASSQGSSGRANTHEQYF. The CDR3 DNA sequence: TGTGCCAGCAGCCAGGGGAGTAGCGGGAGGGCGAATACGCACGAGCAGTACTTC. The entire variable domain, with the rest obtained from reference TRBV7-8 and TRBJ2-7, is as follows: GAGVSQSPRYKVAKRGQDVALRCDPISGHVSLFWYQQALGQGPEFLTYFQNEAQLDKSGLPSDRFFAERPEGSVSTLKIQRTQQEDSAVYLCASSQGSSGRANTHEQYFGPGTRLTVT.

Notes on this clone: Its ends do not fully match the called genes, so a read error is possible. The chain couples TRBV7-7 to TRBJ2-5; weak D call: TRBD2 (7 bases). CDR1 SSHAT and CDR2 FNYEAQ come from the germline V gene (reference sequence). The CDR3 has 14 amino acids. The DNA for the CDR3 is TGTGCTAGCAGCTTAATCGCGGGGGCCGAGACCCAGTACTTC. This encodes CASSLIAGAETQYF.

The chain's CDR3 is CASRSGVGQGVEKLFF. For the CDR3, the DNA is TGTGCCAGCAGATCAGGAGTCGGACAGGGGGTTGAAAAACTGTTTTTT. The genes are TRBV27 and TRBJ1-4; 10 bases are a match to TRBD1. The CDR3 spans 16 residues. Germline values: CDR1 MNHEY, CDR2 SMNVEV (reference sequence). V lost 6 bases to trimming and J lost 7 bases; unmatched junction nucleotides: 11.

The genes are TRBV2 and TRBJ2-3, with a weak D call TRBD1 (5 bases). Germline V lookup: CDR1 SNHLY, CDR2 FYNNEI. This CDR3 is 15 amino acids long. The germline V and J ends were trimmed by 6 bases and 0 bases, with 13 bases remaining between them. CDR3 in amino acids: CASRRTFRSTDTQYF. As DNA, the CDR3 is TGTGCCAGCAGGAGGACATTTCGGAGCACAGATACGCAGTATTTT.

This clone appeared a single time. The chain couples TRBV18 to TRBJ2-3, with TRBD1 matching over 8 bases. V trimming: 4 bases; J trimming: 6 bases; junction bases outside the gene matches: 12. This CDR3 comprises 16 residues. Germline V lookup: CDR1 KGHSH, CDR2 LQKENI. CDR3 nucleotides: TGTGCCAGCTCACTACGTCCCGGGACAGGTGGCGATACGCAGTATTTT. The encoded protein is CASSLRPGTGGDTQYF. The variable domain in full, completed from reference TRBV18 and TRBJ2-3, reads NAGVMQNPRHLVRRRGQEARLRCSPMKGHSHVYWYRQLPEEGLKFMVYLQKENIIDESGMPKERFSAEFPKEGPSILRIQQVVRGDSAAYFCASSLRPGTGGDTQYFGPGTRLTVL.

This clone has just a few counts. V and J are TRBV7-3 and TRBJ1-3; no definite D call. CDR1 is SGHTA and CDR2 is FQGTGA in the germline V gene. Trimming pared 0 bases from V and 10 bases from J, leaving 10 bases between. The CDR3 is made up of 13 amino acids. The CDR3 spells CASSLTHGETIYF. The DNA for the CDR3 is TGTGCCAGCAGCTTAACCCACGGGGAGACCATATATTTT.

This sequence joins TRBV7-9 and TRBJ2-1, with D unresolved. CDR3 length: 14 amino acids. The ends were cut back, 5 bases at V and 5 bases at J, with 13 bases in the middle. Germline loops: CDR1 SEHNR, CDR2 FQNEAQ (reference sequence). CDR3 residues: CASSRPAADNEQFF. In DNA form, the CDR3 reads TGTGCCAGCAGCCGCCCGGCGGCGGACAATGAGCAGTTCTTC.

This CDR3 is CASSQRTGGEKLFF. The CDR3 region has the DNA TGTGCCAGCAGCCAGAGGACAGGTGGCGAAAAACTGTTTTTT. The rearrangement uses TRBV7-8 and TRBJ1-4, with 7 nucleotides matching TRBD1. Looked up from germline, CDR1 is SGHVS and CDR2 is FQNEAQ. The CDR3 totals 14 residues. V lost 5 bases, J lost 8 bases, and 8 bases stayed unmatched.

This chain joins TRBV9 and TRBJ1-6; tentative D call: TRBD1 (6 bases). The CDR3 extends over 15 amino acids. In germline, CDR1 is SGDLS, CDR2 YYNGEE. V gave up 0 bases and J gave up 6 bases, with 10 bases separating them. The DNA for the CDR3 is TGTGCCAGCAGCGTAGGACGACAGGCTAATTCACCCCTCCACTTT. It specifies CASSVGRQANSPLHF.

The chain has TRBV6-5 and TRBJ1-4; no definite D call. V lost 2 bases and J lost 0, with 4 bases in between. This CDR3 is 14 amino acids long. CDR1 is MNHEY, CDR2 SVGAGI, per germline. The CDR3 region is CASSYEATNEKLFF. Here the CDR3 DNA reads TGTGCCAGCAGTTACGAGGCAACTAATGAAAAACTGTTTTTT.

The CDR3 DNA sequence: TGCGCCAGCAGCCCCGAAGTAGGGGGTTCTGGGGCCAACGTCCTGACTTTC. It encodes CASSPEVGGSGANVLTF. The genes are TRBV5-1 and TRBJ2-6, with a weak D call TRBD1 (6 bases). The CDR3 covers 17 residues. With 4 bases removed from V and 1 base from J, the gap between germline ends came to 15 bases. CDR1 SGHRS and CDR2 YFSETQ come from the germline V gene.

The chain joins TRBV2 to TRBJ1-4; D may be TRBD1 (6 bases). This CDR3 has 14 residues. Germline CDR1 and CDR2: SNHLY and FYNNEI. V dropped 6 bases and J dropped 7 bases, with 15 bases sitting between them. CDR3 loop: CASSYRAAGEKLFF. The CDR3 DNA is TGTGCCAGCAGCTACAGGGCGGCGGGTGAAAAACTGTTTTTT.

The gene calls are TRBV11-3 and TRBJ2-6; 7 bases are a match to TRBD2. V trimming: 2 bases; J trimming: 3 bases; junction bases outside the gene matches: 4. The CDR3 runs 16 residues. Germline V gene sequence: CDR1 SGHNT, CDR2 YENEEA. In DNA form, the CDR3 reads TGTGCCAGCAGCTTATTCGGGGGGATTGGGGCCAACGTCCTGACTTTC. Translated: CASSLFGGIGANVLTF.